The entry below describes one T cell receptor beta chain. The data are from a study of blood T cell repertoires in COVID-19. The wider study: Acute-phase and convalescent COVID-19 samples originated in the United States, Italy and Spain.

As processed by the authors: Estimation of nucleated cell counts relied on the amplification of reference gene primers. Measured with immunoSEQ multiplex PCR; TCRdb has only the in-frame clones, and not every one. V, J and clone size are taken as reported in that table, and D and trimming were inferred from the DNA itself. Of about 280,000 clones in the sample, about 85% were seen once. The sequence was collected from a woman in her 50s who had recovered from COVID-19. Material for sequencing was peripheral blood.

CDR3 amino acids: CATSVPGRGQYGANVLTF. The CDR3 bases are TGTGCCACCAGTGTGCCGGGCCGAGGACAATACGGGGCCAACGTCCTGACTTTC. The J gene is TRBJ2-6, the V gene TRBV24-1; D may be TRBD1 (5 bases). The germline V gene encodes CDR1 KGHDR and CDR2 SFDVKD. This CDR3 has 18 amino acids. Trimming took off 5 bases at V and 4 bases at J, with 20 bases between the two ends.